The 10 T cell receptor beta chains below were found in one sample sequenced in a study of radiotherapy plus CTLA-4 blockade in lung cancer (dated by TCRdb to the late 2010s). Libraries were made using the immunoSEQ multiplex PCR assay. The source is immuneACCESS, and TCRdb retained only in-frame sequences with V and J called. Part of the clones is not carried over; for the studies checked, unresolved V genes explain less than half of this, and the remainder is unexplained. A total of over 85,000 clones appear in this sample, 65% to 75% of them only once. The ten largest make up 2.5% to 3.5% of the sample. The sample here was peripheral blood, taken from a patient treated with radiotherapy plus ipilimumab. Every receptor here comes from a human donor with non-small cell lung cancer who had a partial response to radiotherapy plus ipilimumab. Some clones in this sample may be carry-over from other donors' samples.

This clone was seen a few times. This CDR3 reads CASSQDWREKLFF. The CDR3, as DNA: TGTGCCAGCAGCCAAGATTGGAGGGAAAAACTGTTTTTT. The V and J genes are TRBV14 and TRBJ1-4; no definite D call. V lost 0 bases and J 8 bases, leaving 7 bases between the germline ends. CDR1 is SGHDN, CDR2 FVKESK, per germline. The CDR3 loop spans 13 amino acids.

The chain combines TRBV7-3 with TRBJ2-3; 8 nucleotides agree with TRBD2. This CDR3 is built from 16 residues. In germline, CDR1 is SGHTA, CDR2 FQGTGA. V trimming: 4 bases; J trimming: 0 bases; junction bases outside the gene matches: 6. CDR3: CASSYGLAASTDTQYF. In nucleotides, the CDR3 is TGTGCCAGCAGCTACGGACTAGCTGCTAGCACAGATACGCAGTATTTT.

The chain joins TRBV27 to TRBJ2-7; D might be TRBD1 (5 bases). Trimming removed 4 bases from V and 0 bases from J, with 7 bases in between. Germline assignment: CDR1 MNHEY and CDR2 SMNVEV (reference sequence). The CDR3 has 13 amino acids. Here the CDR3 reads CASSSDSSYEQYF. The DNA for the CDR3 is TGTGCCAGCAGTTCAGACAGCTCCTACGAGCAGTACTTC.

This clone was detected only once. The J gene is TRBJ2-7, the V gene TRBV10-1, with TRBD1 as a possible D gene (6 bases). Looked up from germline, CDR1 is WNHNN and CDR2 is SYGVQD (reference sequence). Trimming removed 6 bases at V and 1 base at J, with 7 bases between. This CDR3 has 12 amino acids. The CDR3 DNA reads as TGCGCCAGCAGCAGGGGATCCTACGAGCAGTACTTC. This encodes CASSRGSYEQYF.

For this clone: This may come from a read error, since a much larger clone is one base off. CDR3 in amino acids: CASSALRAPTNNEQFF. DNA for the CDR3: TGTGCCAGCAGCGCCTTGAGAGCTCCCACCAACAATGAGCAGTTCTTC. This rearrangement joins TRBV7-8 to TRBJ2-1, with D unresolved. Germline CDR1 SGHVS, CDR2 FQNEAQ. The CDR3 sequence is 16 residues long. The V gene lost 5 bases and the J gene lost 5 bases, with 19 bases spanning the gap.

The CDR3 DNA follows: TGTGCCAGCAGCTCCCAGCGGGGGGGGACCCAGTACTTC. Translation: CASSSQRGGTQYF. V gene TRBV13 combines with J gene TRBJ2-5, with 10 nucleotides matching TRBD2. The CDR3 totals 13 residues. Germline V lookup: CDR1 PRHDT, CDR2 FYEKMQ (reference sequence). J gave up 7 bases and V 4 bases, and 3 bases lay outside the gene matches.

The chain employs TRBV5-1 and TRBJ2-4; a weak D match, TRBD2 (6 bases). The CDR3 consists of 12 residues. The ends were cut back, 6 bases at V and 13 bases at J, with 17 bases in the middle. The V gene's germline CDR1 is SGHRS and CDR2 YFSETQ. The DNA of the CDR3 is TGCGCCAGCACCGGAGTGGGGGGTGAACAGTACTTC. It translates to CASTGVGGEQYF.

The chain carries TRBV7-2 and TRBJ2-1; the D gene is possibly TRBD1 (6 bases). Trimming took 1 base from V and 7 from J, leaving 14 bases between them. Germline CDR1 reads SGHTA; CDR2 reads FQGNSA. The CDR3 has 15 residues. CDR3 amino acids: CASSLVWGQGNEQFF. In nucleotides, the CDR3 is TGTGCCAGCAGCTTAGTGTGGGGGCAGGGGAATGAGCAGTTCTTC.

This rearrangement joins TRBV19 to TRBJ1-5; 7 nucleotides match TRBD1. Germline CDR1 is LNHDA and CDR2 is SQIVND (reference sequence). The V and J ends lost 0 bases and 7 bases, in that order; junction bases with no gene match: 9. CDR3 length: 16 amino acids. The CDR3 coding sequence is TGTGCCAGTAGTATAGACCCCAACAGGGGTGGGCAGCCCCAGCATTTT. Residues: CASSIDPNRGGQPQHF.

The rearrangement joins TRBV4-1 to TRBJ2-1, with 9 bases identical to TRBD2. From germline, CDR1 is MGHRA and CDR2 YSYEKL. V lost 0 bases, J lost 5 bases, and 8 bases stayed unmatched. This CDR3 contains 17 residues. This chain's CDR3 is CASSQDQGRGGHNEQFF. In DNA, the CDR3 is TGCGCCAGCAGCCAAGATCAGGGGCGGGGGGGCCACAATGAGCAGTTCTTC.